Sequencing of this T cell receptor (beta chain) was carried out in a study of T-cell reconstitution after alpha-beta-depleted transplantation in children. The CDR3 runs 15 residues. Trimming cost V 4 bases and J 2 bases, with 13 bases left between them. Per germline, CDR1 SGHRS and CDR2 YFSETQ. This clonotype came up a few times. Molecular barcoding with unique molecular identifiers was used for the TCRbeta library. Each CDR3 protein gets one entry after TCRdb re-called the PCR reads with MiXCR. The top ten clones hold 4.5% to 7% of a sample with about 420,000 distinct CDR3 sequences, about a tenth of them seen once.

The TCR originated in a human donor who donated a stem cell graft to a child with acute myeloid leukemia. Here the sequenced sample was PBMCs from the stem cell graft donor, taken from the stem cell graft. This chain joins TRBV5-1 and TRBJ2-1; no definite D call. The CDR3 is CASSGWSGAYNEQFF. The CDR3 nucleotides read TGCGCCAGCAGCGGCTGGTCAGGAGCCTACAATGAGCAGTTCTTC.